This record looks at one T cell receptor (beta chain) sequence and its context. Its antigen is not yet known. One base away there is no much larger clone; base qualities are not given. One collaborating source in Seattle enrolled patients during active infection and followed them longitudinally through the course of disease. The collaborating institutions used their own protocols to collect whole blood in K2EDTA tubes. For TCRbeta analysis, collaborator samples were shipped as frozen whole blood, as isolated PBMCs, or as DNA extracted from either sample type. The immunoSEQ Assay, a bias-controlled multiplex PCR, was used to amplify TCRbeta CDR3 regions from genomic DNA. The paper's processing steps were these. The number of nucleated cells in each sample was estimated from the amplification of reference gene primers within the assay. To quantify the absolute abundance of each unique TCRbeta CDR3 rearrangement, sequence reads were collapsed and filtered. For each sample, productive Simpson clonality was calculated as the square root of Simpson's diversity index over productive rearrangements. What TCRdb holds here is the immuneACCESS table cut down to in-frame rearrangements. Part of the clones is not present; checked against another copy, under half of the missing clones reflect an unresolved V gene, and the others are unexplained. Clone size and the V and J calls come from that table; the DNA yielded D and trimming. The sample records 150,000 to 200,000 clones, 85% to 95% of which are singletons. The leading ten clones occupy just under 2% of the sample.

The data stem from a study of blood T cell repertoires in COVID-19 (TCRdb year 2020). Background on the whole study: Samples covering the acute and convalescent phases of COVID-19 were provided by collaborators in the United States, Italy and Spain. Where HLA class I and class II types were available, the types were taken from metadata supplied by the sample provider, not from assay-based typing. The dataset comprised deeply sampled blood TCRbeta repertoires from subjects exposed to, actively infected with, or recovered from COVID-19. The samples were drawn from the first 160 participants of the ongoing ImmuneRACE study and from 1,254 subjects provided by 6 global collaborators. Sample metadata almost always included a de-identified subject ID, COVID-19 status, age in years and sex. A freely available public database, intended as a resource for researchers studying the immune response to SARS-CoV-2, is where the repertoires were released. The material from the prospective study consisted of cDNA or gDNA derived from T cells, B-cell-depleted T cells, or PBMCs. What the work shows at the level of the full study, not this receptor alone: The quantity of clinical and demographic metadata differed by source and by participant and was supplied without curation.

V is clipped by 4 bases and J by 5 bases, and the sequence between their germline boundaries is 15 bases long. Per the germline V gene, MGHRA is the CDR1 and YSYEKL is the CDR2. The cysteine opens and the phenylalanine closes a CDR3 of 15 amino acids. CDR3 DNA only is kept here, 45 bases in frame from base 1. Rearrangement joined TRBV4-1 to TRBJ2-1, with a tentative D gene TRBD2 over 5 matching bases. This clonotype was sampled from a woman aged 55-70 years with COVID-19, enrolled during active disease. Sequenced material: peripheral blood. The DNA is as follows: TGCGCCAGCAGCCCCGGACTCGATCCCCACAATGAGCAGTTCTTC. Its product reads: CASSPGLDPHNEQFF.